Following are 18 T cell receptor beta chains from one sample sequenced in a study of cytomegalovirus exposure and HLA in healthy donors. Amplification used 60 Vbeta primers and 13 Jbeta primers. Sequenced by immunoSEQ multiplex PCR; TCRdb stores in-frame clones only, minus some. The sample contains 140,000 to 150,000 clones, about two thirds of which appear only once. Sequenced: PBMCs. The receptors come from a woman between 18 and 29 years old in good health and CMV-seronegative.

This clone was recorded a few times. The CDR3 loop reads CASSVESGKGGTEAFF. The CDR3 nucleotides are TGTGCCAGCAGCGTAGAATCGGGGAAGGGAGGTACTGAAGCTTTCTTT. The chain employs TRBV9 and TRBJ1-1, with D unresolved. The ends were cut back, 0 bases at V and 5 bases at J, with 17 bases in the middle. The germline CDR1 and CDR2 sequences are SGDLS and YYNGEE. This CDR3 region has 16 residues.

The chain recombines TRBV7-3 with TRBJ2-5; 7 bases map to TRBD2. The germline V gene encodes CDR1 SGHTA and CDR2 FQGTGA. V was pared by 2 bases and J by 0 bases, with 9 bases of the junction left unmatched. The CDR3 totals 17 residues. The DNA of the CDR3 is TGTGCCAGCAGCTTAGGCCAGCGGGGAAGGTACCAAGAGACCCAGTACTTC. Its translation is CASSLGQRGRYQETQYF.

This clone was detected once. J is TRBJ1-2 and V is TRBV28, with TRBD1 matching 10 bases. The length of the CDR3 is 13 residues. Germline CDR1 reads MDHEN; CDR2 reads SYDVKM. J was trimmed by 8 bases and V by 5 bases; bases with no gene match: 5. The CDR3 here is CASSGGTGEGYTF. The DNA of the CDR3 is TGTGCCAGCAGTGGCGGGACAGGGGAAGGCTACACCTTC.

The rearrangement uses TRBV28 and TRBJ1-4; D is unresolved. CDR1 is MDHEN and CDR2 is SYDVKM in the germline V gene. V was pared by 3 bases and J by 5 bases, with 7 bases between. CDR3 length: 13 residues. DNA of the CDR3: TGTGCCAGCAGTTTCCAGGAAAATGAAAAACTGTTTTTT. The encoded protein is CASSFQENEKLFF.

The chain carries TRBV7-8 and TRBJ1-1, with D possibly matching TRBD1 (5 bases). The germline gives CDR1 SGHVS, CDR2 FQNEAQ. The V end lost 2 bases, the J end lost 5 bases, and 9 bases lay between the germline ends. The CDR3 is 13 amino acids. For the CDR3, the DNA is TGTGCCAGCAGCTTACGGGGGGGGACTGAAGCTTTCTTT. This codes for CASSLRGGTEAFF. The complete variable domain, with remaining parts taken from reference TRBV7-8 and TRBJ1-1, reads GAGVSQSPRYKVAKRGQDVALRCDPISGHVSLFWYQQALGQGPEFLTYFQNEAQLDKSGLPSDRFFAERPEGSVSTLKIQRTQQEDSAVYLCASSLRGGTEAFFGQGTRLTVV.

The chain couples TRBV7-2 to TRBJ1-1; D is unclear. The length of the CDR3 is 17 residues. Germline V lookup: CDR1 SGHTA, CDR2 FQGNSA. V was pared by 1 base and J by 1 base, with 16 bases between. For the CDR3, the DNA is TGTGCCAGCAGCTTAGGTGTTGGAGTAGGAACGAACACTGAAGCTTTCTTT. It is translated as CASSLGVGVGTNTEAFF.

This chain uses TRBV5-1 with TRBJ2-5; 10 nucleotides line up with TRBD2. The CDR3 contains 14 residues. V lost 4 bases to trimming and J lost 4 bases; unmatched junction nucleotides: 4. In germline, CDR1 is SGHRS, CDR2 YFSETQ. CDR3 in amino acids: CASSPTSGPETQYF. The CDR3 DNA sequence: TGCGCCAGCAGCCCGACTAGCGGGCCAGAGACCCAGTACTTC.

This chain uses TRBV29-1 with TRBJ2-2; D is undetermined. Trimming removed 7 bases at V and 1 base at J, with 16 bases between. Germline V gene data show CDR1 as SQVTM and CDR2 as ANQGSEA. This CDR3 region has 15 residues. The DNA of the CDR3 is TGCAGCGCCTTAGGAGAGGCGCTGAACACCGGGGAGCTGTTTTTT. This translates into CSALGEALNTGELFF.

The chain employs TRBV5-1 and TRBJ2-6; no clear D gene. Deletions cut 0 bases from V and 1 base from J, with 8 bases between. There are 16 residues in the CDR3. CDR1 and CDR2 from the germline V gene are SGHRS and YFSETQ. As DNA, the CDR3 is TGCGCCAGCAGCTTGGATTCCGGGTCTGGGGCCAACGTCCTGACTTTC. This encodes CASSLDSGSGANVLTF.

About this clone: The junction does not match germline at one end; this may be a read error. The identical CDR3 is also encoded by other nucleotide sequences in the sample. The V and J genes are TRBV7-9 and TRBJ1-2; perhaps TRBD1 as D (5 bases). In germline, CDR1 is SEHNR, CDR2 FQNEAQ (reference sequence). The CDR3 totals 17 residues. The CDR3 reads CASSQSVRGALDYGYTF. The CDR3 bases are TGTGCCAGCAGCCAGTCCGTTCGTGGGGCGCTGGACTACGGCTACACCTTC.

This chain connects TRBV6-1 to TRBJ1-5; D perhaps matches TRBD1 (6 bases). This CDR3 has 14 amino acids. The germline gives CDR1 MNHNS, CDR2 SASEGT. Trimming pared 5 bases from V and 4 bases from J, leaving 12 bases between. CDR3 coding DNA: TGTGCCAGCAGTACAGGGTTCGGTAATCAGCCCCAGCATTTT. Protein product: CASSTGFGNQPQHF.

The CDR3 sequence: CASSSGQGFSGNTF. The CDR3 region has the DNA TGTGCCAGCAGTTCGGGACAGGGATTTTCTGGGAACACCTTC. The chain employs TRBV28 and TRBJ1-2, with TRBD1 matching over 9 bases. The CDR3 extends over 14 amino acids. The J segment lost 12 bases and the V segment lost 4 bases, leaving 12 bases of the junction unmatched. Germline assignment: CDR1 MDHEN and CDR2 SYDVKM.

The V gene is TRBV19, the J gene TRBJ2-2, with 7 nucleotides matching TRBD1. The CDR3 is 15 residues long. Per the germline V gene, CDR1 is LNHDA and CDR2 is SQIVND (reference sequence). With 4 bases clipped from V and 1 base from J, the junction kept 3 bases outside the gene matches. CDR3 sequence: CASSRGTENTGELFF. CDR3 nucleotide sequence: TGTGCCAGTAGTAGGGGGACAGAGAACACCGGGGAGCTGTTTTTT.

J is TRBJ2-3 and V is TRBV5-1; D unresolved. This CDR3 has 13 amino acids. Germline loops: CDR1 SGHRS, CDR2 YFSETQ. V was shortened by 7 bases and J by 2 bases, with 11 bases between the two germline ends. In DNA, the CDR3 is TGCGCCAGCGCTTGGAGAGTCACAGATACGCAGTATTTT. Protein: CASAWRVTDTQYF. Based on the CDR3 plus reference TRBV5-1 and TRBJ2-3, the full variable domain is KAGVTQTPRYLIKTRGQQVTLSCSPISGHRSVSWYQQTPGQGLQFLFEYFSETQRNKGNFPGRFSGRQFSNSRSEMNVSTLELGDSALYLCASAWRVTDTQYFGPGTRLTVL.

This rearrangement joins TRBV5-6 to TRBJ2-7; tentative D call: TRBD1 (6 bases). Trimming took 1 base from V and 2 from J, leaving 19 bases between them. The CDR3 loop spans 17 amino acids. Germline V gene data show CDR1 as SGHDT and CDR2 as YYEEEE. The CDR3 loop reads CASSLNGDNRRAYEQYF. The CDR3 nucleotides are TGTGCCAGCAGCTTGAATGGGGACAACAGGCGCGCCTACGAGCAGTACTTC.

The count of this clone is one. The chain joins TRBV7-2 to TRBJ2-3, with 7 bases matching TRBD2. The CDR3 runs 14 residues. CDR1 and CDR2 from the germline V gene are SGHTA and FQGNSA. Unmatched junction bases numbered 0, after V lost 2 bases and J lost 1 base. The CDR3 DNA sequence: TGTGCCAGCAGCTTACTAGCGGGCACAGATACGCAGTATTTT. Translated, it gives CASSLLAGTDTQYF. The whole variable domain, remainder taken from reference TRBV7-2 and TRBJ2-3, is GAGVSQSPSNKVTEKGKDVELRCDPISGHTALYWYRQSLGQGLEFLIYFQGNSAPDKSGLPSDRFSAERTGGSVSTLTIQRTQQEDSAVYLCASSLLAGTDTQYFGPGTRLTVL.

The V call is TRBV6-5, the J call TRBJ1-1; no reliable D call. This CDR3 is 16 amino acids long. Trimming took 4 bases from V and 1 from J, leaving 16 bases between them. Per germline, CDR1 MNHEY and CDR2 SVGAGI. For the CDR3, the DNA is TGTGCCAGCAGTTCTCGCGGGCAGAGCCGGAACACTGAAGCTTTCTTT. Protein product: CASSSRGQSRNTEAFF.

The chain is built from TRBV27 and TRBJ2-3; D call uncertain. V was shortened by 7 bases and J by 1 base, with 9 bases between the two germline ends. Germline V gene sequence: CDR1 MNHEY, CDR2 SMNVEV (reference sequence). The CDR3 runs 13 residues. CDR3 nucleotides: TGTGCCAGCAAACCTACCGGCACAGATACGCAGTATTTT. Its translation is CASKPTGTDTQYF.